The source of this T cell receptor (beta chain) is a study of OX40 agonist ivuxolimab in advanced cancers. Data came from immunoSEQ multiplex PCR; TCRdb stores just in-frame clones and leaves some out. The data contain tens of thousands of clones, more than 70% of them seen just once; the ten biggest clones take up 7.9%. There are 13 residues in the CDR3. Trimming took off 2 bases at V and 7 bases at J, with 11 bases between the two ends. Germline V gene data show CDR1 as MNHEY and CDR2 as SMNVEV (reference sequence). V and J are TRBV27 and TRBJ1-1; the D is unclear. Source: CD4+ or CD8+ T cells sorted from blood, taken in a trial of the OX40 agonist ivuxolimab. The TCR was taken from an adult with an advanced solid tumor such as melanoma, head and neck, liver or kidney cancer. CDR3 residues: CASSLRRELEAFF. In DNA, the CDR3 is TGTGCCAGCAGTTTACGGCGAGAGCTTGAAGCTTTCTTT.